The clone carrying this TCR beta chain was counted many times. Its antigen is as yet unknown. These data are taken from a study of regulatory T cells in long-lasting Graves disease. Study observations and caveats: Persistent disease was associated with favored TRBV28 usage and with favored use of TRBJ1-2 and TRBJ2-5.

TCR beta libraries were built with iRepertoire HTBI primers and Arm-PCR of CDR3 regions. TCRdb re-called the multiplex PCR reads through MiXCR, storing one row per CDR3 protein. The sample records a few hundred thousand distinct CDR3 sequences, about a sixth being singletons. V shed 4 bases and J 2 bases; nucleotides not matched to a gene: 10. Germline CDR1 is KGHSH and CDR2 is LQKENI. The length of the CDR3 is 18 residues. The time point: newly diagnosed GD, antithyroid drugs for less than 3 months. Isolated PBMC RNA provided the starting material for the TCR library. These data also featured in a second study, about T cells in Graves' hyperthyroidism and ophthalmopathy. From that paper: An initial round of RT-PCR targeting the TCR CDR3 relied on the HTBI primer set. By a 13 V-J model, ophthalmopathy was set apart from stable hyperthyroidism.

The chain carries TRBV18 and TRBJ2-6; TRBD1 matches 8 bases. The sequence derives from a young woman with Graves disease. Sequenced here: peripheral blood mononuclear cells (PBMCs), sampled at new diagnosis, from a patient treated with antithyroid drugs. The chain's CDR3 is CASSQQSGGAAGANVLTF. Written as DNA, the CDR3 is TGTGCCAGCTCACAACAGTCAGGGGGCGCGGCTGGGGCCAACGTCCTGACTTTC.